These 9 T cell receptor beta chains share one sample of origin, sequenced in a study of T cells in Graves' hyperthyroidism and ophthalmopathy. Amplification targeted TCR beta CDR3 regions from RNA transcripts. HTBI primers were used for first-round RT-PCR of the TCR CDR3. TCRdb re-derived calls from the multiplex PCR reads in MiXCR, one entry per CDR3 protein. The sample includes around 690,000 distinct CDR3 sequences, around 15% of them seen just once. Sequenced: blood. These receptors were collected from a man aged 45-65 years with Graves' hyperthyroidism.

Points on this clonotype: Possible read error: a much larger clone is one base away. The chain recombines TRBV24-1 with TRBJ2-3; 8 nucleotides match TRBD2. The CDR3 is 17 residues long. With 6 bases clipped from V and 1 base from J, the junction kept 11 bases outside the gene matches. Looked up from germline, CDR1 is KGHDR and CDR2 is SFDVKD. The CDR3 nucleotides are TGTGCCACCAGTACGGTTTCTAGCGGGTACCGCACAGATACGCAGTATTTT. Amino acid sequence: CATSTVSSGYRTDTQYF.

This clonotype was detected a few times. This rearrangement joins TRBV30 to TRBJ2-5; D not certain. This CDR3 has 13 amino acids. Germline V gene sequence: CDR1 GTSNPN, CDR2 SVGIG (reference sequence). Trimming took 2 bases from V and 5 from J, leaving 12 bases between them. This CDR3 is CAWSSTRMETQYF. Here the CDR3 DNA reads TGTGCCTGGAGTAGTACGAGGATGGAGACCCAGTACTTC.

The table lists this clonotype with a count of one. One base away lies a much larger clone, so this may be a sequencing read error. V is TRBV7-2 and J is TRBJ1-5; maybe TRBD1 (5 bases). Trimming pared 1 base from V and 2 bases from J, leaving 12 bases between. CDR1 and CDR2 from the germline V gene are SGHTA and FQGNSA. This CDR3 has 16 amino acids. The CDR3 nucleotides are TGTGCCAGCAGCTTAGTGGATCGGGGCCGCAATCAGCCCCAGCATTTT. Translating gives CASSLVDRGRNQPQHF.

There are a few counts of this clonotype. The chain joins TRBV3-1 to TRBJ1-2; D remains unclear. Looked up from germline, CDR1 is LGHDT and CDR2 is YNNKEL (reference sequence). This CDR3 has 10 amino acids. Trimming removed 9 bases from V and 8 bases from J, with 10 bases in between. The CDR3 DNA reads as TGTGCCAGGTGCGTTAGGGGCTACACCTTC. Translating gives CARCVRGYTF.

Only a few counts were recorded for this clonotype. This chain uses TRBV27 with TRBJ1-5, with D unresolved. Trimming took 2 bases from V and 9 from J, leaving 14 bases between them. The germline CDR1 and CDR2 sequences are MNHEY and SMNVEV (reference sequence). The CDR3 contains 14 residues. CDR3: CASSLLAGSRPQHF. DNA for the CDR3: TGTGCCAGCAGTTTACTGGCCGGGTCGAGGCCCCAGCATTTT.

This clonotype turned up a few times. V gene TRBV24-1 combines with J gene TRBJ2-5; D might be TRBD2 (6 bases). The germline CDR1 and CDR2 sequences are KGHDR and SFDVKD. Trimming took 5 bases from V and 1 from J, leaving 13 bases between them. The CDR3 has 15 residues. The CDR3 loop reads CATSGRGGVQETQYF. Here the CDR3 DNA reads TGTGCCACCAGTGGGAGAGGAGGGGTCCAAGAGACCCAGTACTTC.

This clonotype was counted many times. The rearrangement links TRBV11-3 to TRBJ2-1, with D perhaps TRBD2 (6 bases). The CDR3 spans 17 residues. Trimming removed 0 bases at V and 0 bases at J, with 12 bases between. From germline, CDR1 is SGHNT and CDR2 YENEEA. CDR3 region: CASSLDSGALSYNEQFF. The DNA for the CDR3 is TGTGCCAGCAGCTTAGATAGCGGAGCCCTCTCCTACAATGAGCAGTTCTTC.

This clonotype came up a few times. The genes are TRBV9 and TRBJ2-7; TRBD2 agrees at 10 bases. Per germline, CDR1 SGDLS and CDR2 YYNGEE. CDR3 length: 16 amino acids. J was trimmed by 4 bases and V by 0 bases; bases with no gene match: 7. The CDR3 coding sequence is TGTGCCAGCAGCGTAGTGTCTAGCGGGAGTTTATACGAGCAGTACTTC. This codes for CASSVVSSGSLYEQYF.

This clonotype has ten or more counts. The chain uses TRBV9 and TRBJ2-1; TRBD2 aligns across 9 bases. Per germline, CDR1 SGDLS and CDR2 YYNGEE. The CDR3 covers 15 residues. V was clipped by 3 bases and J by 3 bases; unmatched bases: 4. This chain's CDR3 is CASSERTSDYNEQFF. The CDR3 DNA sequence: TGTGCCAGCAGCGAACGGACTAGCGACTACAATGAGCAGTTCTTC.